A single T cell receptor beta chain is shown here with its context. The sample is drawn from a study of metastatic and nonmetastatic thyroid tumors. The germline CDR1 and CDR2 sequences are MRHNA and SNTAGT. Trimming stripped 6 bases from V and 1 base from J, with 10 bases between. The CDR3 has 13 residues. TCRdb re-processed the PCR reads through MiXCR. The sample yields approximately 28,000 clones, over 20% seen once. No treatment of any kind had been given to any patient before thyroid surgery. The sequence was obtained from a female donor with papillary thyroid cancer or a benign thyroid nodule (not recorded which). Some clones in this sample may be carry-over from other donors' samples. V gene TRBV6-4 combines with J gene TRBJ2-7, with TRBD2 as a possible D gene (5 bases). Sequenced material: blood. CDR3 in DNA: TGTGCCAGCAGGACACTAGGTTCCTACGAGCAGTACTTC. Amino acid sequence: CASRTLGSYEQYF.